Given below is one T cell receptor (beta chain) in context. Its antigen is still unknown. TRB amplification used approximately 250 ng of peripheral blood genomic DNA. TRB was amplified by touch-down multiplex PCR, primer pools A and B combined. After re-calling the multiplex PCR reads, TCRdb lists one entry per CDR3 protein, DNA absent. The data show under 6,500 distinct CDR3 sequences, and the top ten clones hold 20% to 25%. The record originates from a study of T cell clusters in autoimmune cytopenias. About the study: Healthy control donors averaged around 54 years of age, with a median of about 59 years.

This CDR3 contains 14 residues. The germline gives CDR1 MNHEY, CDR2 SVGAGI. Study conclusions and caveats: Functional roles of the in silico T cell clusters still await experimental validation.

These data also featured in a second study, about T cell repertoires in aging, cancer and after chemotherapy. Per that study: Immunological memory after chemotherapy cannot be judged from the repertoire data.

The rearrangement uses TRBV6-5 and TRBJ1-6; the TCRdb D gene call, TRBD1, has no DNA to confirm it. Material: peripheral blood. This TCR came from a human donor in good health. The CDR3 sequence is CASKGQGVNSPLHF.